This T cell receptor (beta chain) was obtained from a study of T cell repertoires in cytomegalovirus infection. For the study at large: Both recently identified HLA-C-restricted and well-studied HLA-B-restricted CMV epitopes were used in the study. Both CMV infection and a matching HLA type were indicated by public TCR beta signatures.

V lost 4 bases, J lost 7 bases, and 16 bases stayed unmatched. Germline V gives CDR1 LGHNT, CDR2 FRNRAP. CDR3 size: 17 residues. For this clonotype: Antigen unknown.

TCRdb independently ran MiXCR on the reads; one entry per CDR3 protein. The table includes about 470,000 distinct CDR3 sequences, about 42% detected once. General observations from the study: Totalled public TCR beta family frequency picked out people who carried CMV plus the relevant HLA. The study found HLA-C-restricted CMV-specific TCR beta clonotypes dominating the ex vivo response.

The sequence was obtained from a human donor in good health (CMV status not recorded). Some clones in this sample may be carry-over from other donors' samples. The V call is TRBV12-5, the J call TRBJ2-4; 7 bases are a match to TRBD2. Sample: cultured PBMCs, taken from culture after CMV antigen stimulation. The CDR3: CASGSPGASGRGNIQYF. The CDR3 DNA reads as TGTGCTAGTGGTTCACCTGGGGCTAGCGGCCGTGGGAACATTCAGTACTTC.